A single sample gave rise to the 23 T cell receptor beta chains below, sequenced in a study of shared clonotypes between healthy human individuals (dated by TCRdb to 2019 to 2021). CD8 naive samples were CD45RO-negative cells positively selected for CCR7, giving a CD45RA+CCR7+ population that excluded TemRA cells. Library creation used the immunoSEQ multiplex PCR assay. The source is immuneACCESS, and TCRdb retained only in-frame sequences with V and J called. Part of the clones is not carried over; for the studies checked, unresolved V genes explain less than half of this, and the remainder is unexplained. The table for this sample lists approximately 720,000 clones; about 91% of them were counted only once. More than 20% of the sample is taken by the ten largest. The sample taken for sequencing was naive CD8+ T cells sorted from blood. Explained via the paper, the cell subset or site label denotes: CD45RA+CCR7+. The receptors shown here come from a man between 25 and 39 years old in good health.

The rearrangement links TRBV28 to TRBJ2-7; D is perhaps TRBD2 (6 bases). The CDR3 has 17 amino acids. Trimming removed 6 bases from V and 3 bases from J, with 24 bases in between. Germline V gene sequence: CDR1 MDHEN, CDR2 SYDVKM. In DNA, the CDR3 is TGTGCCAGCAGGAGCACCACACGGGAGCAGGGCTACTACGAGCAGTACTTC. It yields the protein CASRSTTREQGYYEQYF.

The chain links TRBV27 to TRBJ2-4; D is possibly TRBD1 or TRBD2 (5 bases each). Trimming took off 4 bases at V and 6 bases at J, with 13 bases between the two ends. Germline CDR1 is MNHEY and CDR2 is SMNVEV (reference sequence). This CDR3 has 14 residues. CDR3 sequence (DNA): TGTGCCAGCAGTTCACCCGGGGCTCGAAACATTCAGTACTTC. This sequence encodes CASSSPGARNIQYF.

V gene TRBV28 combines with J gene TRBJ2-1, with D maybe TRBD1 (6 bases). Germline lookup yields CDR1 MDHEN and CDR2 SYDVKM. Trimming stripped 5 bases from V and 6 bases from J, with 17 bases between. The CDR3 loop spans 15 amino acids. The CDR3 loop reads CASSPLVGAPNEQFF. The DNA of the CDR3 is TGTGCCAGCAGTCCCCTTGTGGGGGCCCCCAATGAGCAGTTCTTC. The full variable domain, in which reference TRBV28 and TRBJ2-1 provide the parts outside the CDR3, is DVKVTQSSRYLVKRTGEKVFLECVQDMDHENMFWYRQDPGLGLRLIYFSYDVKMKEKGDIPEGYSVSREKKERFSLILESASTNQTSMYLCASSPLVGAPNEQFFGPGTRLTVL.

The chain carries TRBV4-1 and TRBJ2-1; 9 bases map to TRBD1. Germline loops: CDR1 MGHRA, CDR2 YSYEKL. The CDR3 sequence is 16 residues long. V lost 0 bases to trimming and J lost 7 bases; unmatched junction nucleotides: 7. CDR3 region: CASSQDPGQGTNEQFF. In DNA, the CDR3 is TGCGCCAGCAGCCAAGATCCCGGACAGGGGACGAATGAGCAGTTCTTC.

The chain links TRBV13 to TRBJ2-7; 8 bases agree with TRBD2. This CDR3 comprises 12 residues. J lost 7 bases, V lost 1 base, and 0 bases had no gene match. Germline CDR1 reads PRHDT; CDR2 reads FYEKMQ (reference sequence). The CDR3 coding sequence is TGTGCCAGCAGCTTAGCGGGAGGGGAGCAGTACTTC. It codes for CASSLAGGEQYF.

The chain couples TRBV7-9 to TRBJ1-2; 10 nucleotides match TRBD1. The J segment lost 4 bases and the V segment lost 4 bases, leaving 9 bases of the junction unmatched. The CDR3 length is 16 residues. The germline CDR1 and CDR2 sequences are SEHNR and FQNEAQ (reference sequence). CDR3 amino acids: CASSSPGQGIRYGYTF. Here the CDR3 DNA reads TGTGCCAGCAGCTCGCCGGGACAGGGGATACGCTATGGCTACACCTTC.

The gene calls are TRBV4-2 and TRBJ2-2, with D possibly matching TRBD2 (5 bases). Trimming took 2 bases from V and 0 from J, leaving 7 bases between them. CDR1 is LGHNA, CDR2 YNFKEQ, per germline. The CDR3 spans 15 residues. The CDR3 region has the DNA TGTGCCAGCAGCCAAAAAGCGGCGAACACCGGGGAGCTGTTTTTT. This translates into CASSQKAANTGELFF.

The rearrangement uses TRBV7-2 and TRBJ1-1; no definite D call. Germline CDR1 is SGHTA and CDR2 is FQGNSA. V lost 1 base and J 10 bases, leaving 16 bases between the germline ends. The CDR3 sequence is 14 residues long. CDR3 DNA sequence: TGTGCCAGCAGCTTAGAGGCCACGCCGGTGGGAGCTTTCTTT. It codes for CASSLEATPVGAFF.

CDR3 amino acids: CASTLDRGHEQYF. For the CDR3, the DNA is TGTGCCAGCACCCTGGACAGGGGCCACGAGCAGTACTTC. The rearrangement joins TRBV28 to TRBJ2-7, with 9 bases identical to TRBD1. The CDR3 runs to 13 residues. V lost 7 bases to trimming and J lost 5 bases; unmatched junction nucleotides: 6. The germline V gene encodes CDR1 MDHEN and CDR2 SYDVKM.

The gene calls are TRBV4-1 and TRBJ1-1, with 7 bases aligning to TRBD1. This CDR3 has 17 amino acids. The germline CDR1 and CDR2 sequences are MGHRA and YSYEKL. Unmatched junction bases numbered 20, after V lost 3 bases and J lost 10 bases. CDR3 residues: CASSHFGGGRPPSAAFF. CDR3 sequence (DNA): TGCGCCAGCAGCCATTTTGGAGGGGGCCGCCCCCCTTCAGCAGCTTTCTTT.

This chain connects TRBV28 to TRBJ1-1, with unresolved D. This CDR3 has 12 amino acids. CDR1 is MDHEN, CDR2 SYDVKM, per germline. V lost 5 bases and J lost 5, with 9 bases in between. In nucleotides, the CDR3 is TGTGCCAGCAGTCGCAGTGGGACTGAAGCTTTCTTT. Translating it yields CASSRSGTEAFF.

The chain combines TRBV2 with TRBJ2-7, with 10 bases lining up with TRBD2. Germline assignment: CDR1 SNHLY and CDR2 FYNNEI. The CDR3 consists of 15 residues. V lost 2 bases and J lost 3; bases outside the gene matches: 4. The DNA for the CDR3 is TGTGCCAGCAGTGAACGGCTAGCGGGGGACTACGAGCAGTACTTC. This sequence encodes CASSERLAGDYEQYF.

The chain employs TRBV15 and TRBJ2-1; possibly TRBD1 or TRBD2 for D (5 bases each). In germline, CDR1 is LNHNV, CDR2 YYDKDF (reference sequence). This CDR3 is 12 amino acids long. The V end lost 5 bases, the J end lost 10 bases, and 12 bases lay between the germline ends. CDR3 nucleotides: TGTGCCACCAGCGGACCGGGACCCGAGCAGTTCTTC. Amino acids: CATSGPGPEQFF.

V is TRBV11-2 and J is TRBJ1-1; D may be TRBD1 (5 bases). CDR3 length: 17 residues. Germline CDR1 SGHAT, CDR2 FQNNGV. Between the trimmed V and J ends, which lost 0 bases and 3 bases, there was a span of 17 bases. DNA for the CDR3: TGTGCCAGCAGCTTAGACAGGGCTTTAAAGGGGTACACTGAAGCTTTCTTT. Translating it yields CASSLDRALKGYTEAFF. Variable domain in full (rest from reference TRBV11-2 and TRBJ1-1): EAGVAQSPRYKIIEKRQSVAFWCNPISGHATLYWYQQILGQGPKLLIQFQNNGVVDDSQLPKDRFSAERLKGVDSTLKIQPAKLEDSAVYLCASSLDRALKGYTEAFFGQGTRLTVV.

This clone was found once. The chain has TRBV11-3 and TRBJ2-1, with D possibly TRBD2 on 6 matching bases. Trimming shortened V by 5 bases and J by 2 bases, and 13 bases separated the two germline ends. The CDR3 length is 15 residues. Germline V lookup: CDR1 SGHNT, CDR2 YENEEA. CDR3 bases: TGTGCCAGCAGCCCGGGGGACGAAACCTACAATGAGCAGTTCTTC. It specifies CASSPGDETYNEQFF.

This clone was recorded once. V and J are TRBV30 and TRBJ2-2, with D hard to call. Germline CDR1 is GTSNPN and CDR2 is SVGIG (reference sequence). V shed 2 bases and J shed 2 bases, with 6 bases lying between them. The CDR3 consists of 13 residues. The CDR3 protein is CAWSPVNTGELFF. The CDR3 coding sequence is TGTGCCTGGAGTCCTGTTAACACCGGGGAGCTGTTTTTT.

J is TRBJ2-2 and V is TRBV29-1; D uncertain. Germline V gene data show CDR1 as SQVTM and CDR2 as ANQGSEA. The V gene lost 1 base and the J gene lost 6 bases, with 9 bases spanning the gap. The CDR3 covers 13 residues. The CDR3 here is CSVEGAGSGELFF. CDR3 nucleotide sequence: TGCAGCGTTGAAGGGGCCGGCTCCGGGGAGCTGTTTTTT.

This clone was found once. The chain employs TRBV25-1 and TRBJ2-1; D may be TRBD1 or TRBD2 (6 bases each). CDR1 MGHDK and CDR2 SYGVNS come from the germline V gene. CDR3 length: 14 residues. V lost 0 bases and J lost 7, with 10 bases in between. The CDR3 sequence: CASSEYEGGNEQFF. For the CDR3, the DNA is TGTGCCAGCAGTGAATATGAGGGGGGTAATGAGCAGTTCTTC.

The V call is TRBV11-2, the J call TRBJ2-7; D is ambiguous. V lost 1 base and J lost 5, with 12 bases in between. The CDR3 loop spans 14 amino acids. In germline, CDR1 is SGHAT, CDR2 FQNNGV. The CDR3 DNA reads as TGTGCCAGCAGCTTAGTCTACCAGTTGGACGAGCAGTACTTC. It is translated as CASSLVYQLDEQYF.

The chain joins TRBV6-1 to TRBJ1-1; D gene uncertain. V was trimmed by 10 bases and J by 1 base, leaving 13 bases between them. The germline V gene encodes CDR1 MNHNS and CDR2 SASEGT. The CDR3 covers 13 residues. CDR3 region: CATGPEGNTEAFF. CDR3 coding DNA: TGTGCCACCGGCCCGGAGGGGAACACTGAAGCTTTCTTT.

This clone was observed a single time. The CDR3 DNA is TGTGCCTGGAGTATAGGACTAGCGGCCTACGAGCAGTACTTC. Translation gives CAWSIGLAAYEQYF. The J gene is TRBJ2-7, the V gene TRBV30; 10 positions agree with TRBD2. The germline V gene encodes CDR1 GTSNPN and CDR2 SVGIG (reference sequence). V gave up 2 bases and J gave up 2 bases; unmatched junction bases: 3. There are 14 residues in the CDR3.

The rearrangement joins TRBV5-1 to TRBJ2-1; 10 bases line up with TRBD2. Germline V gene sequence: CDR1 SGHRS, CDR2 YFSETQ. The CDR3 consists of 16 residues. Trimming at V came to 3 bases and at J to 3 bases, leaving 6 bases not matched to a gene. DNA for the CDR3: TGCGCCAGCAGCTGGACCGGGACTAGCGACTACAATGAGCAGTTCTTC. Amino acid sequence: CASSWTGTSDYNEQFF.

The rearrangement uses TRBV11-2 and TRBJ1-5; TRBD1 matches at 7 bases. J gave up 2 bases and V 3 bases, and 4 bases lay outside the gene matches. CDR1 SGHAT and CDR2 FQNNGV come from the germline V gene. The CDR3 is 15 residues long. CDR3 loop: CASSLYQGGNQPQHF. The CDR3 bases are TGTGCCAGCAGCTTGTACCAGGGGGGCAATCAGCCCCAGCATTTT.